The 21 T cell receptor beta chains listed next were all sequenced from one sample in a study of shared clonotypes between healthy human individuals. Produced via immunoSEQ multiplex PCR; TCRdb's table is partial and in-frame only. In the table there are some 2,400,000 clones, approximately 94% of which are singletons. Sequencing used naive CD4+ T cells sorted from blood. Described subset: CD45RA+ positively selected. Receptors originate from a man between 18 and 29 years old in good health.

The sample holds one count of this clone. The V and J genes are TRBV12-5 and TRBJ2-2; 7 nucleotides match TRBD2. Looked up from germline, CDR1 is LGHNT and CDR2 is FRNRAP. V lost 2 bases to trimming and J lost 0 bases; unmatched junction nucleotides: 9. CDR3 length: 18 amino acids. The chain's CDR3 is CASGLRWASGSNTGELFF. The CDR3 bases are TGTGCTAGTGGTTTGAGATGGGCTAGCGGATCGAACACCGGGGAGCTGTTTTTT.

This chain connects TRBV28 to TRBJ2-3; possible D gene TRBD2, 5 bases. The CDR3 spans 12 residues. CDR1 MDHEN and CDR2 SYDVKM come from the germline V gene. The ends were cut back, 11 bases at V and 0 bases at J, with 9 bases in the middle. CDR3 bases: TGTGCCTCCTGGGAGAGCACAGATACGCAGTATTTT. Protein sequence: CASWESTDTQYF.

This clone showed up just once. This sequence joins TRBV10-3 and TRBJ1-4; 7 nucleotides align to TRBD1. The ends lost 0 bases at V and 8 bases at J; junction bases unmatched: 6. The CDR3 sequence is 15 residues long. Germline V lookup: CDR1 ENHRY, CDR2 SYGVKD. For the CDR3, the DNA is TGTGCCATCAGTGAGTCGAAGGGGGCAGGGGAAAAACTGTTTTTT. Protein product: CAISESKGAGEKLFF.

This clone was recorded only once. V and J are TRBV6-6 and TRBJ2-5, with D uncertain. The germline CDR1 and CDR2 sequences are MNHNY and SVGAGI (reference sequence). This CDR3 comprises 11 residues. Trimming removed 6 bases from V and 5 bases from J, with 7 bases in between. The CDR3 loop reads CASRLGETQYF. CDR3 sequence (DNA): TGTGCCAGCAGGCTAGGGGAGACCCAGTACTTC.

The chain uses TRBV9 and TRBJ1-6; no reliable D call. Trimming left V 4 bases short and J 2 bases short, with 10 bases between. Germline values: CDR1 SGDLS, CDR2 YYNGEE. There are 15 residues in the CDR3. CDR3 bases: TGTGCCAGCAGCCCCGGGGATACCTATAATTCACCCCTCCACTTT. It codes for CASSPGDTYNSPLHF.

This chain links TRBV18 with TRBJ2-1, with a weak D call TRBD2 (6 bases). The germline gives CDR1 KGHSH, CDR2 LQKENI. V lost 6 bases and J 6 bases, leaving 18 bases between the germline ends. The CDR3 loop spans 15 amino acids. Written as DNA, the CDR3 is TGTGCCAGCTCGTTCCAATCGGGACTGCCCAATGAGCAGTTCTTC. Protein product: CASSFQSGLPNEQFF.

This clone was counted a few times. The chain combines TRBV6-1 with TRBJ1-6; the match to TRBD1 covers 9 bases. Trimming removed 6 bases from V and 8 bases from J; junction bases left unmatched: 5. The germline gives CDR1 MNHNS, CDR2 SASEGT. The CDR3 extends over 14 amino acids. CDR3 in amino acids: CASRAGTGYSPLHF. DNA of the CDR3: TGTGCCAGCAGGGCCGGGACAGGGTATTCACCCCTCCACTTT.

The DNA for the CDR3 is TGTGCCAGTAGTCCAACCCCCTCGGGCACTGAAGCTTTCTTT. This encodes CASSPTPSGTEAFF. The chain combines TRBV19 with TRBJ1-1; D not certain. Germline V gene lookup returns CDR1 LNHDA and CDR2 SQIVND (reference sequence). The CDR3 extends over 14 amino acids. Trimming cost V 5 bases and J 4 bases, with 14 bases left between them.

The rearrangement joins TRBV7-9 to TRBJ2-1; D is perhaps TRBD1 (6 bases). Germline V gene sequence: CDR1 SEHNR, CDR2 FQNEAQ (reference sequence). Between the trimmed V and J ends, which lost 5 bases and 8 bases, there was a span of 16 bases. The CDR3 is 14 residues long. CDR3 nucleotides: TGTGCCAGCAGCCCTCAGGGGATACAGGATGAGCAGTTCTTC. It yields the protein CASSPQGIQDEQFF. The whole variable domain, filled in from reference TRBV7-9 and TRBJ2-1, reads DTGVSQNPRHKITKRGQNVTFRCDPISEHNRLYWYRQTLGQGPEFLTYFQNEAQLEKSRLLSDRFSAERPKGSFSTLEIQRTEQGDSAMYLCASSPQGIQDEQFFGPGTRLTVL.

The chain links TRBV5-4 to TRBJ2-7; 14 nucleotides align to TRBD2. CDR1 and CDR2 from the germline V gene are SGHNT and YYREEE (reference sequence). The CDR3 spans 15 residues. The trim removed 5 bases at V and 6 bases at J, leaving 7 bases unmatched. CDR3: CASRPGTSGGSEQYF. CDR3 nucleotides: TGTGCCAGCAGGCCGGGGACTAGCGGGGGAAGCGAGCAGTACTTC.

The chain employs TRBV5-4 and TRBJ2-3; weak D call: TRBD2 (5 bases). This CDR3 spans 14 amino acids. Germline CDR1 and CDR2: SGHNT and YYREEE (reference sequence). V was pared by 4 bases and J by 2 bases, with 11 bases between. The CDR3 DNA is TGTGCCAGCAGCCCGGGAACAGACACAGATACGCAGTATTTT. It specifies CASSPGTDTDTQYF.

This chain uses TRBV9 with TRBJ2-5, with a possible D match to TRBD2 (5 bases). CDR1 and CDR2 from the germline V gene are SGDLS and YYNGEE. With 0 bases removed from V and 4 bases from J, the gap between germline ends came to 13 bases. This CDR3 comprises 15 residues. CDR3 DNA: TGTGCCAGCAGCGTAGCTCCGGATAGCGCAGAGACCCAGTACTTC. The encoded protein is CASSVAPDSAETQYF.

The chain links TRBV7-2 to TRBJ2-5; D uncertain. CDR1 and CDR2 (germline): SGHTA, FQGNSA. Trimming took 2 bases from V and 2 from J, leaving 12 bases between them. This CDR3 contains 15 residues. The CDR3 sequence is CASSLSVFGQETQYF. DNA of the CDR3: TGTGCCAGCAGCTTATCAGTCTTCGGGCAAGAGACCCAGTACTTC.

The rearrangement joins TRBV7-9 to TRBJ2-5, with D possibly TRBD1 on 6 matching bases. V was shortened by 5 bases and J by 5 bases, with 9 bases between the two germline ends. The CDR3 is 12 residues long. Per the germline V gene, CDR1 is SEHNR and CDR2 is FQNEAQ (reference sequence). The CDR3 DNA reads TGTGCCAGCAGCCGAAGGGGGGAGACCCAGTACTTC. This sequence encodes CASSRRGETQYF.

The table lists this clone with a count of one. V and J are TRBV4-1 and TRBJ1-1, with TRBD1 matching over 7 bases. Trimming cost V 4 bases and J 1 base; bases outside gene matches: 3. The V gene's germline CDR1 is MGHRA and CDR2 YSYEKL. This CDR3 is built from 14 residues. Here the CDR3 reads CASSRRQGNTEAFF. The CDR3 DNA is TGCGCCAGCAGCCGAAGACAGGGGAACACTGAAGCTTTCTTT.

CDR3 protein: CASSYRVRQETQYF. The CDR3 DNA sequence: TGTGCCAGCAGTTATCGTGTTAGACAAGAGACCCAGTACTTC. The rearrangement uses TRBV27 and TRBJ2-5; no clear D. The V gene lost 4 bases and the J gene lost 2 bases, with 11 bases spanning the gap. This CDR3 has 14 residues. Per the germline V gene, CDR1 is MNHEY and CDR2 is SMNVEV (reference sequence).

The chain employs TRBV6-1 and TRBJ1-2, with D perhaps matching TRBD1 (5 bases). The CDR3 consists of 12 residues. Trimming shortened V by 5 bases and J by 5 bases, and 9 bases separated the two germline ends. The germline gives CDR1 MNHNS, CDR2 SASEGT. CDR3 loop: CASSFRGYGYTF. In DNA form, the CDR3 reads TGTGCCAGCAGTTTCCGGGGGTATGGCTACACCTTC.

The rearrangement links TRBV5-1 to TRBJ2-3, with D possibly TRBD2 on 6 matching bases. Between the trimmed V and J ends, which lost 4 bases and 0 bases, there was a span of 12 bases. Germline values: CDR1 SGHRS, CDR2 YFSETQ. The CDR3 has 15 amino acids. The CDR3 DNA sequence: TGCGCCAGCAGCGTTCTAGCGCCTAGCACAGATACGCAGTATTTT. It codes for CASSVLAPSTDTQYF.

The rearrangement uses TRBV7-2 and TRBJ1-2; the match to TRBD1 covers 10 bases. Germline CDR1 is SGHTA and CDR2 is FQGNSA. J was trimmed by 0 bases and V by 4 bases; bases with no gene match: 11. The CDR3 spans 18 residues. In DNA, the CDR3 is TGTGCCAGCAGCTCAAGGGGACAGGGGAGGTCCACTAACTATGGCTACACCTTC. Amino acids: CASSSRGQGRSTNYGYTF. Complete variable domain (other parts from reference TRBV7-2 and TRBJ1-2): GAGVSQSPSNKVTEKGKDVELRCDPISGHTALYWYRQSLGQGLEFLIYFQGNSAPDKSGLPSDRFSAERTGGSVSTLTIQRTQQEDSAVYLCASSSRGQGRSTNYGYTFGSGTRLTVV.

The V call is TRBV4-3, the J call TRBJ2-7, with a possible D match to TRBD1 (6 bases). With 3 bases removed from V and 0 bases from J, the gap between germline ends came to 15 bases. This CDR3 spans 16 amino acids. Germline CDR1 reads LGHNA; CDR2 reads YSLEER. The CDR3: CASSHATGFNSYEQYF. CDR3 sequence (DNA): TGCGCCAGCAGCCATGCCACAGGGTTTAACTCCTACGAGCAGTACTTC.

The gene calls are TRBV5-1 and TRBJ2-5, with unresolved D. This CDR3 has 13 residues. Trimming shortened V by 3 bases and J by 4 bases, and 10 bases separated the two germline ends. CDR1 SGHRS and CDR2 YFSETQ come from the germline V gene. The CDR3 coding sequence is TGCGCCAGCAGCTCGGACGGCGCAGAGACCCAGTACTTC. Translation gives CASSSDGAETQYF.